This entry lists 10 T cell receptor beta chains sequenced from one sample in a study of read filtering for tumor transcriptome and immune sequencing. The library was built from about 0.4 ug RNA with molecular barcoded adaptors for alpha/delta and beta/gamma chains. In TCRdb, the reads were re-called with MiXCR into one record per CDR3 protein. This table has more than 35,000 distinct CDR3 sequences, about an eighth appearing once. The sample taken for sequencing was a population of CD138-negative cells sorted from bone marrow. The receptors here all came from a donor at least 40 years old with multiple myeloma.

This clonotype was seen only a few times. V gene TRBV7-9 combines with J gene TRBJ1-1, with 9 bases fitting TRBD1. The germline V gene has CDR1 SEHNR and CDR2 FQNEAQ (reference sequence). The CDR3 totals 14 residues. J lost 5 bases, V lost 7 bases, and 8 bases had no gene match. Here the CDR3 reads CASITDRGGTEAFF. The CDR3 DNA reads TGTGCCAGCATAACGGACAGGGGAGGAACTGAAGCTTTCTTT.

The rearrangement joins TRBV4-3 to TRBJ2-1; D may be TRBD2 (6 bases). Trimming cost V 4 bases and J 8 bases, with 12 bases left between them. Germline V gene sequence: CDR1 LGHNA, CDR2 YSLEER. The CDR3 length is 13 residues. CDR3 sequence reads: CASSPGTYYEQFF. The DNA of the CDR3 is TGCGCCAGCAGCCCCGGGACTTACTATGAGCAGTTCTTC.

This clonotype was seen ten or more times. The J gene is TRBJ2-1, the V gene TRBV11-2; perhaps TRBD1 as D (6 bases). The CDR3 consists of 15 residues. The V and J ends lost 5 bases and 2 bases respectively, with 13 bases between them. Germline CDR1 SGHAT, CDR2 FQNNGV. The CDR3 sequence: CASSPGDRTYNEQFF. In DNA, the CDR3 is TGTGCCAGCAGCCCAGGGGACCGGACCTACAATGAGCAGTTCTTC.

This clonotype occurred many times. V is TRBV6-1 and J is TRBJ2-6; TRBD1 aligns across 10 bases. Germline lookup yields CDR1 MNHNS and CDR2 SASEGT. V trimming: 4 bases; J trimming: 2 bases; junction bases outside the gene matches: 5. This CDR3 is 17 amino acids long. CDR3 protein: CASSGPGTGAGANVLTF. CDR3 DNA sequence: TGTGCCAGCAGTGGTCCCGGGACAGGGGCTGGGGCCAACGTCCTGACTTTC.

In regard to this clonotype: Being one base from a much bigger clone, this may be a read error. This sequence joins TRBV7-2 and TRBJ2-2; D is unresolved. V gave up 5 bases and J gave up 5 bases, with 6 bases separating them. This CDR3 spans 12 amino acids. CDR1 SGHTA and CDR2 FQGNSA come from the germline V gene. The CDR3 region has the DNA TGTGCCAGCAGCACCACTACCGGGGAGCTGTTTTTT. This encodes CASSTTTGELFF.

This clonotype was found many times. The genes are TRBV12-3 or TRBV12-4 and TRBJ2-3; no definite D call. Trimming removed 5 bases at V and 6 bases at J, with 12 bases between. The CDR3 consists of 13 residues. This CDR3 reads CASSVTSRDTQYF. Here the CDR3 DNA reads TGTGCCAGCAGTGTGACAAGTCGGGATACGCAGTATTTT.

This clonotype was seen at least ten times. This rearrangement joins TRBV15 to TRBJ2-3, with TRBD2 identical over 10 bases. Per germline, CDR1 LNHNV and CDR2 YYDKDF (reference sequence). V lost 0 bases to trimming and J lost 3 bases; unmatched junction nucleotides: 6. The CDR3 runs 17 residues. The CDR3 DNA sequence: TGTGCCACCAGCAGAGATACTCTGACTAGCGGGACAGATACGCAGTATTTT. Translated, it gives CATSRDTLTSGTDTQYF.

As regards this clonotype: This sequence may be a read error, since a much larger clone differs from it by one base. The chain uses TRBV18 and TRBJ1-4, with 8 bases that match TRBD1. V was clipped by 6 bases and J by 7 bases; unmatched bases: 10. This CDR3 has 15 amino acids. The germline CDR1 and CDR2 sequences are KGHSH and LQKENI. DNA of the CDR3: TGTGCCAGCTCGATGGACAGGGCACCTAGTGAAAAACTGTTTTTT. Residues: CASSMDRAPSEKLFF.

This chain connects TRBV7-9 to TRBJ2-1, with D unresolved. The V end was cut by 6 bases, the J end by 4 bases, with 4 bases between. CDR1 is SEHNR, CDR2 FQNEAQ, per germline (reference sequence). CDR3 size: 11 residues. CDR3 region: CASRPYNEQFF. As DNA, the CDR3 is TGTGCCAGCAGACCATACAATGAGCAGTTCTTC.

The gene calls are TRBV5-6 and TRBJ1-1; 9 nucleotides line up with TRBD1. V dropped 3 bases and J dropped 10; count of bases not matched to a gene: 7. There are 13 residues in the CDR3. CDR1 and CDR2 from the germline V gene are SGHDT and YYEEEE. CDR3 sequence reads: CASSSNRGLGAFF. The CDR3 nucleotides read TGTGCCAGCAGCTCGAACAGGGGGCTAGGAGCTTTCTTT.